This T cell receptor (beta chain) came from a study of identical twins. Study-wide results and caveats: Partial confounding of zero-insertion analyses by invariant MAIT and iNKT cells was possible.

Per germline, CDR1 ENHRY and CDR2 SYGVKD. Trimming took 10 bases from V and 11 from J, leaving 26 bases between them. CDR3 length: 14 residues. cDNA carried unique molecular identifiers, and a universal primer site was added by template switching. TCRdb analysed the 5' RACE reads with MiXCR anew, one entry per CDR3 protein. In the table there are 1,800,000 or so distinct CDR3 sequences, about 32% of which are singletons. This clonotype came up a few times. The antigen is undetermined. The sequencing input was cord blood. V usage is TRBV10-3 and J usage is TRBJ2-5, with a weak D call TRBD2 (7 bases). This sequence was found in a newborn girl in good health. CDR3 region: CATTETGTNNEQYF. CDR3 coding DNA: TGTGCCACAACAGAAACAGGGACTAACAATGAGCAGTACTTC.